The 20 T cell receptor beta chains listed next were all sequenced from one sample in a study of beta chain features in type 1 diabetes. Reverse transcription of all isolated RNA meant that expressed TCRB transcripts were sequenced. Clones were read by immunoSEQ multiplex PCR, and TCRdb kept only the in-frame ones, dropping some. The sample has under 250,000 clones; roughly an eighth are singletons. The sequencing input was naive CD4+ T cells from blood. These receptors were collected from a middle-aged woman in good health.

This clone was found a few times. The V and J genes are TRBV4-2 and TRBJ1-6; TRBD1 might be the D (5 bases). The CDR3 length is 15 residues. Trimming stripped 0 bases from V and 9 bases from J, with 12 bases between. Germline V gene lookup returns CDR1 LGHNA and CDR2 YNFKEQ. CDR3 DNA sequence: TGTGCCAGCAGCCAAGACGGGGGGGTTGGTTCACCCCTCCACTTT. Translation: CASSQDGGVGSPLHF.

This clone was counted a few times. The chain carries TRBV25-1 and TRBJ1-1; TRBD1 matches 11 bases. J lost 4 bases, V lost 3 bases, and 4 bases had no gene match. The germline V gene has CDR1 MGHDK and CDR2 SYGVNS. The CDR3 covers 15 residues. The CDR3 DNA reads as TGTGCCAGCAGTGACCGGGACAGGGGGACCACTGAAGCTTTCTTT. Its protein is CASSDRDRGTTEAFF.

The chain links TRBV25-1 to TRBJ1-2; no definite D call. The V and J ends lost 3 bases and 6 bases respectively, with 17 bases between them. Germline loops: CDR1 MGHDK, CDR2 SYGVNS. This CDR3 has 15 residues. CDR3 sequence: CASSERLSVLNGYTF. CDR3 DNA: TGTGCCAGCAGTGAGAGATTGAGCGTACTCAATGGCTACACCTTC.

This clone was seen only a few times. The chain is built from TRBV6-5 and TRBJ2-4; 9 nucleotides match TRBD2. Germline values: CDR1 MNHEY, CDR2 SVGAGI. Unmatched junction bases numbered 5, after V lost 6 bases and J lost 8 bases. The CDR3 loop spans 13 amino acids. The CDR3 coding sequence is TGTGCCAGCAGCTTCGCGGGGGGGGACATTCAGTACTTC. It translates to CASSFAGGDIQYF.

The V call is TRBV12-5, the J call TRBJ1-2, with D tentatively TRBD1 (6 bases). The CDR3 contains 15 residues. Germline loops: CDR1 LGHNT, CDR2 FRNRAP. V was clipped by 6 bases and J by 1 base, with 15 bases between them. CDR3 protein: CASGEQGQLNYGYTF. The CDR3 coding sequence is TGTGCTAGTGGGGAACAAGGACAGCTTAACTATGGCTACACCTTC. Drawing the rest from reference TRBV12-5 and TRBJ1-2, the complete variable domain is DARVTQTPRHKVTEMGQEVTMRCQPILGHNTVFWYRQTMMQGLELLAYFRNRAPLDDSGMPKDRFSAEMPDATLATLKIQPSEPRDSAVYFCASGEQGQLNYGYTFGSGTRLTVV.

The chain couples TRBV14 to TRBJ1-2; no firm D call. The CDR3 has 15 amino acids. CDR1 is SGHDN and CDR2 is FVKESK in the germline V gene. Trimming removed 0 bases at V and 8 bases at J, with 16 bases between. This CDR3 reads CASSQDWVLGYGYTF. The CDR3 nucleotides read TGTGCCAGCAGCCAAGATTGGGTCCTCGGGTACGGCTACACCTTC.

V is TRBV18 and J is TRBJ1-5; 8 bases align to TRBD1. V was pared by 3 bases and J by 6 bases, with 7 bases of the junction left unmatched. CDR3 length: 15 residues. CDR1 is KGHSH, CDR2 LQKENI, per germline. The CDR3, as DNA: TGTGCCAGCTCACCGGCAGGGGGCTCGGGTCAGCCCCAGCATTTT. Amino acid sequence: CASSPAGGSGQPQHF.

The gene calls are TRBV5-6 and TRBJ1-3, with D maybe TRBD1 (6 bases). Trimming cost V 4 bases and J 3 bases, with 8 bases left between them. This CDR3 is built from 13 residues. Germline-derived CDR1 and CDR2 are SGHDT and YYEEEE. The DNA of the CDR3 is TGTGCCAGCAGCACAGGGTTTGGAAACACCATATATTTT. It translates to CASSTGFGNTIYF.

The V gene is TRBV4-2, the J gene TRBJ1-5; D is possibly TRBD1 (6 bases). The CDR3 sequence is 15 residues long. Trimming cost V 0 bases and J 1 base, with 7 bases left between them. The germline CDR1 and CDR2 sequences are LGHNA and YNFKEQ. CDR3 protein: CASSQDGTSNQPQHF. The CDR3 bases are TGTGCCAGCAGCCAAGATGGGACAAGCAATCAGCCCCAGCATTTT.

The chain is built from TRBV19 and TRBJ2-1, with 9 bases that match TRBD2. V lost 6 bases, J lost 8 bases, and 2 bases stayed unmatched. The CDR3 covers 12 residues. Germline V CDR1 and CDR2: LNHDA, SQIVND (reference sequence). The CDR3 protein is CASRQRGDEQFF. Written as DNA, the CDR3 is TGTGCCAGTAGACAGCGGGGGGATGAGCAGTTCTTC.

This chain links TRBV2 with TRBJ1-6; D perhaps matches TRBD1 (5 bases). V lost 2 bases and J 10 bases, leaving 12 bases between the germline ends. From germline, CDR1 is SNHLY and CDR2 FYNNEI. The CDR3 runs to 14 residues. The CDR3 loop reads CASSERQGFSPLHF. CDR3 DNA sequence: TGTGCCAGCAGTGAACGGCAGGGCTTCTCACCCCTCCACTTT.

The chain couples TRBV5-6 to TRBJ1-4; D may be TRBD1 (6 bases). Germline-derived CDR1 and CDR2 are SGHDT and YYEEEE. V gave up 4 bases and J gave up 8 bases, with 12 bases separating them. This CDR3 has 13 residues. The CDR3 reads CASSPRGYEKLFF. In DNA, the CDR3 is TGTGCCAGCAGCCCGAGGGGGTACGAAAAACTGTTTTTT.

In this sample, this clone turned up once. The chain joins TRBV7-6 to TRBJ1-5; the D gene is possibly TRBD1 (5 bases). The CDR3 consists of 15 residues. Trimming removed 5 bases at V and 6 bases at J, with 17 bases between. Germline V gives CDR1 SGHVS, CDR2 FNYEAQ. CDR3 region: CASSTTDDPSQPQHF. The CDR3 nucleotides read TGTGCCAGCAGCACGACAGACGACCCGAGTCAGCCCCAGCATTTT.

The V and J genes are TRBV6-5 and TRBJ2-7; 9 bases line up with TRBD2. CDR1 and CDR2 from the germline V gene are MNHEY and SVGAGI. The CDR3 has 15 residues. V dropped 6 bases and J dropped 3; count of bases not matched to a gene: 9. CDR3 in DNA: TGTGCCAGCAGGCAACTAGCGGGCCTCGGCTACGAGCAGTACTTC. Protein product: CASRQLAGLGYEQYF.

This chain joins TRBV6-5 and TRBJ1-1; D gene unclear. Germline V lookup: CDR1 MNHEY, CDR2 SVGAGI. The V end lost 8 bases, the J end lost 3 bases, and 13 bases lay between the germline ends. CDR3 size: 13 residues. CDR3 coding DNA: TGTGCCAGCTCAACAGATTGGGACACTGAAGCTTTCTTT. Amino acid sequence: CASSTDWDTEAFF.

This clone showed up just a few times. V and J are TRBV28 and TRBJ2-3; D not certain. The CDR3 runs 13 residues. Germline V lookup: CDR1 MDHEN, CDR2 SYDVKM. Trimming took 6 bases from V and 2 from J, leaving 9 bases between them. This CDR3 is CASSGTPTDTQYF. The DNA for the CDR3 is TGTGCCAGCAGCGGTACGCCCACAGATACGCAGTATTTT.

This clone was recorded a few times. The genes are TRBV5-6 and TRBJ1-5; no reliable D call. V lost 1 base and J 2 bases, leaving 16 bases between the germline ends. This CDR3 contains 17 residues. CDR1 and CDR2 (germline): SGHDT, YYEEEE. CDR3 coding DNA: TGTGCCAGCAGCTTGAGGGTAACGGGAATAGGCAATCAGCCCCAGCATTTT. Its translation is CASSLRVTGIGNQPQHF.

The sample holds a few counts of this clone. At one of its ends the junction is not consistent with the germline gene, which may arise from a read error. V usage is TRBV7-9 and J usage is TRBJ1-5, with 8 bases matching TRBD1. The germline CDR1 and CDR2 sequences are SEHNR and FQNEAQ (reference sequence). The CDR3 has 15 residues. DNA for the CDR3: TGTGCCAGCAGTCCCGGCCCAGGGGGCAACCAGCCCCAGCATTTT. Protein sequence: CASSPGPGGNQPQHF.

The chain recombines TRBV5-4 with TRBJ1-3, with D unresolved. The CDR3 sequence is 15 residues long. V was cut by 4 bases and J by 0 bases, with 11 bases left in between. Germline assignment: CDR1 SGHNT and CDR2 YYREEE (reference sequence). In nucleotides, the CDR3 is TGTGCCAGCAGCCCCGGGAACCCCTCTGGAAACACCATATATTTT. Translating it yields CASSPGNPSGNTIYF.

The gene calls are TRBV18 and TRBJ1-2, with unresolved D. In germline, CDR1 is KGHSH, CDR2 LQKENI. Between the trimmed V and J ends, which lost 3 bases and 1 base, there was a span of 12 bases. CDR3 size: 15 residues. CDR3 in DNA: TGTGCCAGCTCACCGGGAGAGGGTAGTAACTATGGCTACACCTTC. Its translation is CASSPGEGSNYGYTF.